This is a list of T cell receptor beta chains from one sample in a study of blood T cell repertoires in COVID-19. Using immunoSEQ multiplex PCR, the repertoire was profiled, and TCRdb retains in-frame clones only, with some absent. The profile shows approximately 13,000 clones, around 83% of them singletons. Input material: peripheral blood. The receptors derive from a woman between 45 and 65 years old with active or convalescent COVID-19. Each CDR3 is given with its conserved first and last residue. The D gene is left open where the match is weak. Clone sizes are given selectively: once, few, many, or a class where the clone is expanded.

v_call	d_call	j_call	clone_size	cdr3_nt	cdr3_aa
TRBV4-1	TRBD2	TRBJ2-7	.	TGCGCCAGCAGCCTTCTCCCGGGACTAGGTAGCGAGCAGTACTTC	CASSLLPGLGSEQYF
TRBV14	TRBD1	TRBJ1-3	.	TGTGCCAGCAGCCAGCCCCGGGGACAGGGGGCTGGAAACACCATATATTTT	CASSQPRGQGAGNTIYF
TRBV5-8	.	TRBJ2-7	.	TGTGCCAGCAGCGCGGGGGGACAGCTCGAGCAGTACTTC	CASSAGGQLEQYF
TRBV28	.	TRBJ1-2	.	TGTGCCAGCAGCCAAACTTATGGCTACACCTTC	CASSQTYGYTF
TRBV28	.	TRBJ1-4	.	TGTGCCACCATCAGCAGGGGCAATGAAAAACTGTTTTTT	CATISRGNEKLFF
TRBV4-1	TRBD1	TRBJ2-7	once	TGCGCCAGCAGCCACCGGGACAGGGCAAGCTACGAGCAGTACTTC	CASSHRDRASYEQYF
TRBV6-6	.	TRBJ1-2	.	TGTGCCAGCAGTTACCTGGGGGCGAGGATCGGTGGCTACACCTTC	CASSYLGARIGGYTF
TRBV5-8	TRBD1	TRBJ2-7	.	TGTGCCAGCAGGTCAAAACAGGGGTATACCTACGAGCAGTACTTC	CASRSKQGYTYEQYF
TRBV15	TRBD2	TRBJ2-5	.	TGTGCCACCAGCAGAGGGGGACTAGCGCAAGAGACCCAGTACTTC	CATSRGGLAQETQYF
TRBV11-3	.	TRBJ2-3	.	TGTGCCAGCAGCTTGCGGAGCGTCTTTAGCACAGATACGCAGTATTTT	CASSLRSVFSTDTQYF
TRBV27	.	TRBJ2-7	few	TGTGCCAGCAGTTTTAAGGAGAGCTCCTACGAGCAGTACTTC	CASSFKESSYEQYF
TRBV15	.	TRBJ1-1	.	TGTGCCACCAGCAGTGCGGGGCCCCTGATGGGAAACACTGAAGCTTTCTTT	CATSSAGPLMGNTEAFF
TRBV2	TRBD2	TRBJ2-1	.	TGTGCCAGCAGTGAATCCCTAGCGGGAGGGAACAATGAGCAGTTCTTC	CASSESLAGGNNEQFF
TRBV5-1	TRBD2	TRBJ2-7	.	TGCGCCAGCAGCTTAACGACTAGCGGGACGTACGAGCAGTACTTC	CASSLTTSGTYEQYF
TRBV9	TRBD2	TRBJ2-5	.	TGTGCCAGCAGCGCAGGGACTAGCGGGAGACAAGAGACCCAGTACTTC	CASSAGTSGRQETQYF
TRBV4-1	.	TRBJ1-2	.	TGCGCCAGCAGCCAAGACAGGGGAATTGGTGGCTACACCTTC	CASSQDRGIGGYTF
TRBV5-1	.	TRBJ1-2	.	TGCGCCAGCAGCTTGTCAGGGCCCGATGGCTACACCTTC	CASSLSGPDGYTF
TRBV9	.	TRBJ2-1	few	TGTGCCAGCAGCGTAGTGGGGCTAGCGCAATACAATGAGCAGTTCTTC	CASSVVGLAQYNEQFF
TRBV28	.	TRBJ1-5	.	TGTGCCAGCAGTTTAGGGACAAAAGATCAGCCCCAGCATTTT	CASSLGTKDQPQHF
TRBV5-5	.	TRBJ1-3	.	TGTGCCAGCAGACCTCCCGGGGGGGCTGGAAACACCATATATTTT	CASRPPGGAGNTIYF
TRBV5-1	TRBD1	TRBJ1-3	.	TGCGCCAGCAGCACAGGGGATGGAAACACCATATATTTT	CASSTGDGNTIYF
TRBV6-1	TRBD1	TRBJ2-1	.	TGTGCCAGCAGTGAACATCCGGGACAGGGTGACAATGAGCAGTTCTTC	CASSEHPGQGDNEQFF
TRBV6-5	.	TRBJ2-7	.	TGTGCCAGCAGTCGAAGACACCCTGTCTCCTACGAGCAGTACTTC	CASSRRHPVSYEQYF
TRBV7-9	.	TRBJ2-7	.	TGTGCCAGCAGCTTTTCAGGGGCCTCCTACGAGCAGTACTTC	CASSFSGASYEQYF
TRBV7-9	.	TRBJ2-1	.	TGTGCCAGCAGCTTAAGCGATGAGCAGTTCTTC	CASSLSDEQFF
TRBV27	.	TRBJ1-2	.	TGTGCCAGCAGTAGAGACCGACTTAACTATGGCTACACCTTC	CASSRDRLNYGYTF
TRBV3-1/TRBV3-2	TRBD1	TRBJ1-2	.	TGTGCCAGCAGCCAAGTCGGACAGGGTTCTGGCTACACCTTC	CASSQVGQGSGYTF
TRBV19	TRBD1	TRBJ2-7	.	TGTGCCAGTAGTATAGATGGAAGTGGAGGGCCGGGACAGGGTTACGAGCAGTACTTC	CASSIDGSGGPGQGYEQYF
TRBV27	TRBD1	TRBJ1-6	.	TGTGCCAGCAGTTTACGGACAGGGGGATATTCACCCCTCCACTTT	CASSLRTGGYSPLHF